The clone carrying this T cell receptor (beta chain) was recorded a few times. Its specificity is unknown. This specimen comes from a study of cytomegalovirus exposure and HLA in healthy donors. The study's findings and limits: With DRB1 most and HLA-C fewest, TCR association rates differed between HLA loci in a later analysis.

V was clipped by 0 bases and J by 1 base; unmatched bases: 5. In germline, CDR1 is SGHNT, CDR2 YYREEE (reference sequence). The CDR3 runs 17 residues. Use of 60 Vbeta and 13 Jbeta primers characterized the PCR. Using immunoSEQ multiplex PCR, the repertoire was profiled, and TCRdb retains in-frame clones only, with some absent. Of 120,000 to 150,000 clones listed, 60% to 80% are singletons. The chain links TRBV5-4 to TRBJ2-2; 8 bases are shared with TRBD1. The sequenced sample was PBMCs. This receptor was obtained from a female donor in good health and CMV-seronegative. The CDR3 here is CASSLARGQVNTGELFF. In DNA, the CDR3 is TGTGCCAGCAGCTTGGCTCGGGGACAGGTGAACACCGGGGAGCTGTTTTTT.